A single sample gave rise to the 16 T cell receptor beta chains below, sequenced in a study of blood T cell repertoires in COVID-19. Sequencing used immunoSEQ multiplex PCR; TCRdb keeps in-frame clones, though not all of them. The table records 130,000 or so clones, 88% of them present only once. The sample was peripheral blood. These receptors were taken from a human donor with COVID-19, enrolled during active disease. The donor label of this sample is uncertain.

This CDR3 is CASSLRGGPSSYEQYF. CDR3 DNA sequence: TGTGCCAGCAGCTTACGGGGGGGCCCGAGCTCCTACGAGCAGTACTTC. The chain employs TRBV7-2 and TRBJ2-7; 8 bases fit TRBD2. Germline CDR1 and CDR2: SGHTA and FQGNSA. This CDR3 spans 16 amino acids. V lost 2 bases, J lost 0 bases, and 6 bases stayed unmatched.

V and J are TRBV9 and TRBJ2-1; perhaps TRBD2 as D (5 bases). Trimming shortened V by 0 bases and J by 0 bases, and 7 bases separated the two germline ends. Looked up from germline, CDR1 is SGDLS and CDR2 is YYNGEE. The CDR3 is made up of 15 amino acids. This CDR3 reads CASSVDGNSYNEQFF. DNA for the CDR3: TGTGCCAGCAGCGTAGACGGGAACTCCTACAATGAGCAGTTCTTC.

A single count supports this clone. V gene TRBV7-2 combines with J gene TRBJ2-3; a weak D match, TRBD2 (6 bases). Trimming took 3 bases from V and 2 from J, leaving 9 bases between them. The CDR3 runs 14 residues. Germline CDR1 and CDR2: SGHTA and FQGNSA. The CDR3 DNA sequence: TGTGCCAGCAGCTTTAGCGGATTCACAGATACGCAGTATTTT. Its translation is CASSFSGFTDTQYF.

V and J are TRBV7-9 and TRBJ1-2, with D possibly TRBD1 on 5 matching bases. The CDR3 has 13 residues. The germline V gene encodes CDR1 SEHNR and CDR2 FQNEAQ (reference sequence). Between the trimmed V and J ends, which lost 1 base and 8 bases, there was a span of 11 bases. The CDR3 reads CASSLGGPGGYTF. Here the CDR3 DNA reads TGTGCCAGCAGCTTAGGAGGACCAGGGGGCTACACCTTC.

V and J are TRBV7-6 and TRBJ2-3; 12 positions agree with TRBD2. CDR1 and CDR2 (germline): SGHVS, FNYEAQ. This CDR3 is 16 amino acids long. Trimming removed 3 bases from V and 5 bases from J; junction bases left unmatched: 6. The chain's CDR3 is CASSFASGGAGDTQYF. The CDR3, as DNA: TGTGCCAGCAGCTTCGCTAGCGGGGGGGCCGGAGATACGCAGTATTTT.

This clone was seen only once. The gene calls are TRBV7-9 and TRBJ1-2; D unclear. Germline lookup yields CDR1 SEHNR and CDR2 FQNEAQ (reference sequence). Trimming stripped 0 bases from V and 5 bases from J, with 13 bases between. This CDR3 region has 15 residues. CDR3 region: CASSLAGSPLYGYTF. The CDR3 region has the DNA TGTGCCAGCAGCTTAGCCGGGTCCCCCCTTTATGGCTACACCTTC. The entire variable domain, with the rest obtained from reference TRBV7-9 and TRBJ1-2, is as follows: DTGVSQNPRHKITKRGQNVTFRCDPISEHNRLYWYRQTLGQGPEFLTYFQNEAQLEKSRLLSDRFSAERPKGSFSTLEIQRTEQGDSAMYLCASSLAGSPLYGYTFGSGTRLTVV.

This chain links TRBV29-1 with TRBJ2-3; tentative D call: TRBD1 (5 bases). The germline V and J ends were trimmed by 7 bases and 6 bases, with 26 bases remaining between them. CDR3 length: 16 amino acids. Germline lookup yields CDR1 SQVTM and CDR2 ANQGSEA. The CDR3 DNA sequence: TGCAGCGCCTCCCGTGAGGACACCTCCGTGGCGGATACGCAGTATTTT. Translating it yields CSASREDTSVADTQYF.

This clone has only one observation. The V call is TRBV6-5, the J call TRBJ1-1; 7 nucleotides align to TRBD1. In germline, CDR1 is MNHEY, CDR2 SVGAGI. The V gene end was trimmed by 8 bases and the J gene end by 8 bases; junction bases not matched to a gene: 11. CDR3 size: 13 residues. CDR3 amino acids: CASGGGPGQEAFF. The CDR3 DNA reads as TGTGCCAGCGGAGGCGGGCCGGGACAGGAAGCTTTCTTT.

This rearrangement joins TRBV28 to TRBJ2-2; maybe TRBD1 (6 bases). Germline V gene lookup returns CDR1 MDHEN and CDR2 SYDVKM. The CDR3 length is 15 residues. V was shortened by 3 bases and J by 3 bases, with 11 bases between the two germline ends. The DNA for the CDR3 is TGTGCCAGCAGTTTTTTGGACAGCTACACCGGGGAGCTGTTTTTT. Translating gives CASSFLDSYTGELFF. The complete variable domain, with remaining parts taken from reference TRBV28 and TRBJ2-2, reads DVKVTQSSRYLVKRTGEKVFLECVQDMDHENMFWYRQDPGLGLRLIYFSYDVKMKEKGDIPEGYSVSREKKERFSLILESASTNQTSMYLCASSFLDSYTGELFFGEGSRLTVL.

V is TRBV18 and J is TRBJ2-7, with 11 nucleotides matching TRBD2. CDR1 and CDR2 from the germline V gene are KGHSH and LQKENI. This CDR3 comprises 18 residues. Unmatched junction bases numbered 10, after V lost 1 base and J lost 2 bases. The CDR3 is CASSPRGLAGGKPYEQYF. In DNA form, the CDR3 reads TGTGCCAGCTCACCACGTGGGCTAGCGGGAGGCAAACCCTACGAGCAGTACTTC.

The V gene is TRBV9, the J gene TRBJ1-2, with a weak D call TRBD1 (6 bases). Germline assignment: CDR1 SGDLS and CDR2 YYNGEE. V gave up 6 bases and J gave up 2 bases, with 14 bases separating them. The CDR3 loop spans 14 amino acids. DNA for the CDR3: TGTGCCAGCACCCAGGGGCAGATCAACTATGGCTACACCTTC. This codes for CASTQGQINYGYTF.

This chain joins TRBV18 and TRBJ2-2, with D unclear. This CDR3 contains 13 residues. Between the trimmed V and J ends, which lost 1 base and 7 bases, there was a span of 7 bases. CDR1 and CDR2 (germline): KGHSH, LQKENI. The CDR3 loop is CASSPRGDGELFF. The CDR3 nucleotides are TGTGCCAGCTCACCACGCGGCGACGGGGAGCTGTTTTTT.

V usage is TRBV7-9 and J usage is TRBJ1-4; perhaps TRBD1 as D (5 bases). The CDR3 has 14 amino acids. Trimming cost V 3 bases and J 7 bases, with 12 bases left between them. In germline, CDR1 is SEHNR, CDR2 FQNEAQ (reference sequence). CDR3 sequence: CASSFRQGREKLFF. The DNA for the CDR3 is TGTGCCAGCAGCTTTAGGCAGGGTCGTGAAAAACTGTTTTTT. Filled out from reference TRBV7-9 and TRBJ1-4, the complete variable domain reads DTGVSQNPRHKITKRGQNVTFRCDPISEHNRLYWYRQTLGQGPEFLTYFQNEAQLEKSRLLSDRFSAERPKGSFSTLEIQRTEQGDSAMYLCASSFRQGREKLFFGSGTQLSVL.

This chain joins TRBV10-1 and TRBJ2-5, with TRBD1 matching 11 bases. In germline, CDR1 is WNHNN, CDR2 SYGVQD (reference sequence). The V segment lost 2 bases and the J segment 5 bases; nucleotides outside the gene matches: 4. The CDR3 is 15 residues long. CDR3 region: CASSERTGGAETQYF. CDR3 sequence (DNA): TGCGCCAGCAGTGAGCGGACAGGGGGCGCGGAGACCCAGTACTTC.

This CDR3 is CASTNRGGVSPLHF. CDR3 sequence (DNA): TGTGCCAGTACCAACAGGGGCGGTGTTTCACCCCTCCACTTT. This sequence joins TRBV19 and TRBJ1-6; 7 nucleotides agree with TRBD1. The CDR3 has 14 residues. The junction had 9 bases not matched to a gene; V was cut back by 7 bases and J by 9 bases. CDR1 and CDR2 (germline): LNHDA, SQIVND (reference sequence).

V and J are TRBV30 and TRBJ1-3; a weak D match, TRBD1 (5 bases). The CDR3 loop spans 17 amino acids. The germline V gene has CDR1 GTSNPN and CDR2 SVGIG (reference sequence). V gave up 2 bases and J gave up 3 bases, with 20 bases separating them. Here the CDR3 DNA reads TGTGCCTGGAGTCCTCCTGTTAAGGGAACAGGTGGAAACACCATATATTTT. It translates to CAWSPPVKGTGGNTIYF.